The T cell receptor beta chain described here comes from a study of blood T cells in healthy people across ages. Only a few counts were recorded for this clonotype. In germline, CDR1 is SNHLY, CDR2 FYNNEI. The CDR3 spans 13 residues. A second roughly 7 to 12 cycle PCR used barcoded and J-beta primers. TCRdb re-called the 5' RACE reads through MiXCR, storing one row per CDR3 protein. The table lists hundreds of thousands of distinct CDR3 sequences, 20% to 30% of them singletons, with 8.7% in the top ten. These records were also assigned to another study, of T cells of mothers and their children. That study adds: Sequencing revealed no T cell clones that were persistent and microchimeric.

The sample taken for sequencing was blood. The chain couples TRBV2 to TRBJ2-1; D remains ambiguous. The J call may be wrong; the DNA end is better matched by TRBJ2-5. This receptor was obtained from a boy between 10 and 17 years old in good health. Here the CDR3 DNA reads TGTGCCAGCAGTGTTTACCCCGTAGGGACCCAGTACTTC. Translation: CASSVYPVGTQYF.